One and the same sample provided the 8 T cell receptor beta chains below, sequenced in a study of blood T cell repertoires in COVID-19. The assay was immunoSEQ multiplex PCR, and TCRdb's table has in-frame clones only and misses some. The sample lists some 51,000 clones, over 75% occurring once. Specimen: peripheral blood. The receptors originated from a human donor with active COVID-19. The donor label of this sample is uncertain.

This clone is medium-sized within its sample. The chain couples TRBV11-2 to TRBJ1-1; 8 bases agree with TRBD1. Germline loops: CDR1 SGHAT, CDR2 FQNNGV. The CDR3 has 13 amino acids. Trimming at V came to 3 bases and at J to 5 bases, leaving 2 bases not matched to a gene. The CDR3 coding sequence is TGTGCCAGCAGCTTGGGACAGGCGACTGAAGCTTTCTTT. This translates into CASSLGQATEAFF.

The chain couples TRBV28 to TRBJ1-2; 8 nucleotides line up with TRBD1. The CDR3 covers 13 residues. Germline V gives CDR1 MDHEN, CDR2 SYDVKM. V was pared by 8 bases and J by 7 bases, with 9 bases of the junction left unmatched. CDR3 loop: CASYQGATRGYTF. CDR3 in DNA: TGTGCCAGCTACCAGGGGGCGACCCGTGGCTACACCTTC.

This sequence joins TRBV11-2 and TRBJ2-3, with 12 bases identical to TRBD2. Germline CDR1 is SGHAT and CDR2 is FQNNGV. CDR3 length equals 15 residues. The V gene end was trimmed by 0 bases and the J gene end by 11 bases; junction bases not matched to a gene: 6. CDR3 region: CASSLDLSSGGVQYF. CDR3 coding DNA: TGTGCCAGCAGCTTAGATTTGTCTAGCGGGGGGGTGCAGTATTTT.

The table lists this clone with a count of one. The genes are TRBV27 and TRBJ1-1; D gene uncertain. The CDR3 has 13 residues. Germline lookup yields CDR1 MNHEY and CDR2 SMNVEV (reference sequence). V was pared by 2 bases and J by 3 bases, with 7 bases between. CDR3 sequence reads: CASSLTRDTEAFF. CDR3 DNA sequence: TGTGCCAGCAGTTTAACCCGGGACACTGAAGCTTTCTTT.

The chain carries TRBV27 and TRBJ2-3; 8 nucleotides align to TRBD2. Germline CDR1 reads MNHEY; CDR2 reads SMNVEV (reference sequence). The V segment lost 5 bases and the J segment 2 bases; nucleotides outside the gene matches: 12. The CDR3 sequence is 17 residues long. The CDR3 nucleotides read TGTGCCAGCAGTAACTTGGGGGCGGGGGGCCTCACAGATACGCAGTATTTT. It encodes CASSNLGAGGLTDTQYF.

The chain links TRBV24-1 to TRBJ2-7; D is possibly TRBD2 (6 bases). V lost 4 bases and J 5 bases, leaving 14 bases between the germline ends. The V gene's germline CDR1 is KGHDR and CDR2 SFDVKD. The CDR3 has 14 amino acids. The CDR3 is CATSEGGKRNEQYF. DNA of the CDR3: TGTGCCACCAGTGAGGGGGGTAAAAGGAACGAGCAGTACTTC.

CDR3 region: CAGRSGASYEQYF. In nucleotides, the CDR3 is TGTGCCGGCCGCTCAGGGGCCTCCTACGAGCAGTACTTC. The chain carries TRBV6-5 and TRBJ2-7; TRBD1 might be the D (6 bases). V was shortened by 11 bases and J by 0 bases, with 14 bases between the two germline ends. The CDR3 is 13 amino acids. The germline gives CDR1 MNHEY, CDR2 SVGAGI.

The chain carries TRBV9 and TRBJ2-7; 7 nucleotides match TRBD2. The germline V gene encodes CDR1 SGDLS and CDR2 YYNGEE. The CDR3 is 14 amino acids. Germline trimming cut 4 bases from V and 3 bases from J; bases unmatched to any gene: 7. The CDR3 nucleotides read TGTGCCAGCAGCCCTGGGACTATCAACTACGAGCAGTACTTC. It codes for CASSPGTINYEQYF. The variable domain in full, completed from reference TRBV9 and TRBJ2-7, reads DSGVTQTPKHLITATGQRVTLRCSPRSGDLSVYWYQQSLDQGLQFLIQYYNGEERAKGNILERFSAQQFPDLHSELNLSSLELGDSALYFCASSPGTINYEQYFGPGTRLTVT.